This T cell receptor (beta chain) was captured in a study of CD8+ T cells in alopecia areata. Sequencing used cDNA as its template, made by extracting RNA and reverse transcribing it. The repertoire was sequenced with immunoSEQ multiplex PCR; TCRdb's copy has only in-frame clones and lacks some. The sample lists approximately 200,000 clones, 45% to 65% seen once, with over 0.55% in the top ten. This clone was seen more than once but under ten times. Germline lookup yields CDR1 MNHNS and CDR2 SASEGT. The V end was cut by 1 base, the J end by 4 bases, with 4 bases between. This CDR3 has 12 residues. Described treatment: oral pan-JAK inhibitor, 5-10 mg twice daily. Starting from PBMCs, sorting isolated CD4+ and CD8+ T cells.

The TCR sequence derives from a human donor with alopecia areata. V is TRBV6-1 and J is TRBJ1-2; D call uncertain. The sequencing here drew on CD4+ T cells sorted from blood, taken at week 4, from a patient treated with tofacitinib. DNA for the CDR3: TGTGCCAGCAGTGAAGAGGGCTATGGCTACACCTTC. It yields the protein CASSEEGYGYTF.